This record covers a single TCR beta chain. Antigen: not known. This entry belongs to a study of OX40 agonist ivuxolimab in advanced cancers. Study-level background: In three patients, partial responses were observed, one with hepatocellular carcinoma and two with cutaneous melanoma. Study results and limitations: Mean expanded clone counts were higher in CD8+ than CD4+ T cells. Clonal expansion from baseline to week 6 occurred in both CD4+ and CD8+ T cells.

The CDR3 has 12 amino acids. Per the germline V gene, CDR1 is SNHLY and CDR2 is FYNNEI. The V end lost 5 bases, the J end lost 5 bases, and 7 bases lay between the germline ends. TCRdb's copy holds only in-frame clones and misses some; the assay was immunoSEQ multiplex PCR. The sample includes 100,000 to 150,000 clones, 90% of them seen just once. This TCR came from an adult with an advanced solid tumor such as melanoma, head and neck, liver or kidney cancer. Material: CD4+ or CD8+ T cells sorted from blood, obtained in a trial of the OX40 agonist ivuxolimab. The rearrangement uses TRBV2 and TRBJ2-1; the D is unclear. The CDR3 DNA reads TGTGCCAGCAGTATAGATGACAATGAGCAGTTCTTC. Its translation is CASSIDDNEQFF.